A single sample gave rise to the 18 T cell receptor beta chains below, sequenced in a study of cytomegalovirus exposure and HLA in healthy donors. Researchers ran the PCR with 60 Vbeta and 13 Jbeta primers. The protocol was immunoSEQ multiplex PCR, while the TCRdb copy is restricted to in-frame clones and leaves out a portion. This table holds about 130,000 clones, 74% found once. The material sequenced was PBMCs. These receptors were collected from a woman aged 45-65 years in good health and CMV-seropositive.

V usage is TRBV6-5 and J usage is TRBJ1-2, with TRBD1 as a possible D gene (5 bases). Germline CDR1 reads MNHEY; CDR2 reads SVGAGI. The V end was cut by 5 bases, the J end by 0 bases, with 10 bases between. The length of the CDR3 is 14 residues. The CDR3 region is CASSQTGANYGYTF. The CDR3, as DNA: TGTGCCAGCAGTCAAACAGGAGCTAACTATGGCTACACCTTC.

The J gene is TRBJ2-5, the V gene TRBV5-1; 8 bases are a match to TRBD2. Germline V gene sequence: CDR1 SGHRS, CDR2 YFSETQ. The CDR3 is made up of 14 amino acids. Losses at the gene ends were 4 bases for V and 2 bases for J; bases not matched to a gene: 4. The CDR3 sequence: CASSPGGAQETQYF. The CDR3 bases are TGCGCCAGCAGCCCGGGGGGGGCTCAAGAGACCCAGTACTTC.

The chain carries TRBV4-1 and TRBJ2-3; D is unclear. The CDR3 length is 15 residues. CDR1 and CDR2 (germline): MGHRA, YSYEKL. V lost 0 bases, J lost 0 bases, and 7 bases lay in between. The CDR3 DNA is TGCGCCAGCAGCCAAGATGACATTAGCACAGATACGCAGTATTTT. Translating it yields CASSQDDISTDTQYF.

V is TRBV6-5 and J is TRBJ1-2, with D uncertain. Germline loops: CDR1 MNHEY, CDR2 SVGAGI. Trimming stripped 2 bases from V and 3 bases from J, with 7 bases between. CDR3 size: 13 residues. CDR3 sequence: CASSYGQDYGYTF. Here the CDR3 DNA reads TGTGCCAGCAGTTACGGGCAGGACTATGGCTACACCTTC.

V usage is TRBV6-5 and J usage is TRBJ2-2; D remains ambiguous. CDR3 length: 14 amino acids. CDR1 and CDR2 from the germline V gene are MNHEY and SVGAGI. Between the trimmed V and J ends, which lost 7 bases and 3 bases, there was a span of 12 bases. The CDR3 bases are TGTGCCAGCACCCGCTCGCACTACACCGGGGAGCTGTTTTTT. Translated, it gives CASTRSHYTGELFF.

The V gene is TRBV30, the J gene TRBJ2-6; tentatively, D is TRBD2 (5 bases). The V and J ends lost 4 bases and 0 bases respectively, with 22 bases between them. The CDR3 runs 19 residues. Germline V gene data show CDR1 as GTSNPN and CDR2 as SVGIG (reference sequence). In DNA, the CDR3 is TGTGCCTGGACACTACATGGAGGCCTGGTTGTCTCTGGGGCCAACGTCCTGACTTTC. Translation: CAWTLHGGLVVSGANVLTF.

The J gene is TRBJ2-3, the V gene TRBV5-1, with D perhaps TRBD1 (6 bases). The CDR3 is 15 amino acids. Trimming removed 4 bases at V and 8 bases at J, with 20 bases between. Germline assignment: CDR1 SGHRS and CDR2 YFSETQ. CDR3 region: CASSPFPGDDGTQYF. DNA for the CDR3: TGCGCCAGCAGCCCTTTCCCAGGGGATGATGGTACGCAGTATTTT. Using reference TRBV5-1 and TRBJ2-3 for the parts outside the CDR3, the full variable domain is KAGVTQTPRYLIKTRGQQVTLSCSPISGHRSVSWYQQTPGQGLQFLFEYFSETQRNKGNFPGRFSGRQFSNSRSEMNVSTLELGDSALYLCASSPFPGDDGTQYFGPGTRLTVL.

J is TRBJ2-7 and V is TRBV18, with D possibly TRBD2 on 6 matching bases. The germline V and J ends were trimmed by 5 bases and 2 bases, with 10 bases remaining between them. CDR1 and CDR2 (germline): KGHSH, LQKENI. The CDR3 contains 13 residues. In nucleotides, the CDR3 is TGTGCCAGCTCAGGAGGGTCAACCTACGAGCAGTACTTC. Its protein is CASSGGSTYEQYF.

The J gene is TRBJ2-6, the V gene TRBV7-9; D unclear. CDR3 size: 14 residues. With 1 base removed from V and 3 bases from J, the gap between germline ends came to 4 bases. Germline V gene lookup returns CDR1 SEHNR and CDR2 FQNEAQ (reference sequence). CDR3 sequence: CASSLEHGANVLTF. Here the CDR3 DNA reads TGTGCCAGCAGCTTAGAACATGGGGCCAACGTCCTGACTTTC.

The chain carries TRBV7-2 and TRBJ1-5, with 7 nucleotides matching TRBD1. V gave up 5 bases and J gave up 6 bases; unmatched junction bases: 7. Per the germline V gene, CDR1 is SGHTA and CDR2 is FQGNSA. The CDR3 is 14 residues long. CDR3 loop: CASSQDRLTQPQHF. The DNA of the CDR3 is TGTGCCAGCAGCCAGGACAGGCTCACTCAGCCCCAGCATTTT.

This clone has a handful of counts. This sequence joins TRBV6-5 and TRBJ2-1; possibly TRBD2 for D (6 bases). Germline CDR1 reads MNHEY; CDR2 reads SVGAGI. The CDR3 totals 15 residues. V was cut by 6 bases and J by 10 bases, with 22 bases left in between. The CDR3 here is CASRSTNQWGEEQFF. CDR3 coding DNA: TGTGCCAGCAGAAGTACTAATCAATGGGGGGAAGAGCAGTTCTTC.

V usage is TRBV4-2 and J usage is TRBJ2-5; 8 nucleotides agree with TRBD2. The J segment lost 1 base and the V segment lost 7 bases, leaving 14 bases of the junction unmatched. CDR3 length: 17 residues. Germline CDR1 reads LGHNA; CDR2 reads YNFKEQ. CDR3 residues: CASTLAGGGGSQETQYF. The CDR3 DNA reads TGTGCCAGCACCCTGGCGGGAGGCGGGGGCTCCCAAGAGACCCAGTACTTC.

The rearrangement uses TRBV7-2 and TRBJ1-1, with D maybe TRBD1 (5 bases). V was shortened by 0 bases and J by 7 bases, with 12 bases between the two germline ends. The germline CDR1 and CDR2 sequences are SGHTA and FQGNSA. This CDR3 spans 14 amino acids. Here the CDR3 DNA reads TGTGCCAGCAGCTTAGCAGGGGCGAATTTTGAAGCTTTCTTT. It is translated as CASSLAGANFEAFF.

The chain is built from TRBV7-8 and TRBJ1-6; D is ambiguous. The CDR3 covers 13 residues. Germline-derived CDR1 and CDR2 are SGHVS and FQNEAQ. V was pared by 5 bases and J by 9 bases, with 11 bases between. CDR3 sequence: CASSPPNISPLHF. The CDR3 nucleotides are TGTGCCAGCAGCCCCCCGAACATTTCACCCCTCCACTTT.

This clone was seen a handful of times. This chain connects TRBV18 to TRBJ1-2; the match to TRBD1 covers 7 bases. This CDR3 has 15 amino acids. J lost 6 bases, V lost 5 bases, and 12 bases had no gene match. Germline assignment: CDR1 KGHSH and CDR2 LQKENI. The CDR3 sequence: CASSTTGVHGDGYTF. CDR3 bases: TGTGCCAGCTCAACAACAGGGGTCCACGGGGATGGCTACACCTTC.

The table lists this clone with a few counts. The chain recombines TRBV7-9 with TRBJ2-7, with D unresolved. Germline V gene data show CDR1 as SEHNR and CDR2 as FQNEAQ (reference sequence). This CDR3 is 15 amino acids long. The V end was cut by 3 bases, the J end by 4 bases, with 16 bases between. This CDR3 is CASSFYGSKDYEQYF. The CDR3 nucleotides are TGTGCCAGCAGCTTTTACGGGTCTAAGGATTACGAGCAGTACTTC.

The chain uses TRBV19 and TRBJ1-3; D call uncertain. Germline V gene lookup returns CDR1 LNHDA and CDR2 SQIVND (reference sequence). V gave up 6 bases and J gave up 6 bases, with 6 bases separating them. This CDR3 is 11 amino acids long. The CDR3 loop is CASRWANTIYF. The CDR3 DNA sequence: TGTGCCAGTAGATGGGCAAACACCATATATTTT.

This clone came up many times. The CDR3: CASRQDREAFF. The CDR3 DNA sequence: TGTGCCAGCAGACAGGACAGGGAAGCTTTCTTT. This chain links TRBV6-1 with TRBJ1-1, with 7 bases matching TRBD1. The CDR3 covers 11 residues. Germline loops: CDR1 MNHNS, CDR2 SASEGT. The V segment lost 6 bases and the J segment 8 bases; nucleotides outside the gene matches: 3.